These T cell receptor beta chains were read from a single sample in a study of Graves' ophthalmopathy and Graves' hyperthyroidism. Via MiXCR, TCRdb re-called the multiplex PCR reads, giving one row per CDR3 protein. The sample lists 200,000 to 250,000 distinct CDR3 sequences, over 25% occurring once. The material sequenced was peripheral blood. The receptors here all came from a man aged 50-60 years with Graves' ophthalmopathy. Both conserved end residues are trimmed from each CDR3. D genes are given only for firm matches.

d_call,v_call,j_call,cdr3_aa
TRBD1,TRBV11-2,TRBJ1-3,ASSLSPGGLGNTIY
NA,TRBV12-3/TRBV12-4,TRBJ2-7,ASSFNRVEQY
TRBD1,TRBV28,TRBJ2-2,ASSPGTEDGELF
NA,TRBV28,TRBJ1-1,ASSLSTSYTEAF
TRBD1,TRBV6-2/TRBV6-3,TRBJ2-7,ASSHASGQADRGVGYEQY
TRBD2,TRBV6-4,TRBJ2-2,ASTALGEVAGTGELF
NA,TRBV11-2,TRBJ2-2,ASSLSTSTGELF
NA,TRBV6-1,TRBJ1-2,ASSEGTDNYGYT
TRBD1,TRBV6-4,TRBJ2-5,ASNTGGVETQY
TRBD1,TRBV12-3/TRBV12-4,TRBJ1-5,ASTPDREQPQH
TRBD1,TRBV15,TRBJ1-1,ATSGGQVRAF
NA,TRBV6-1,TRBJ1-5,ASSVVGGNQPQH
NA,TRBV6-4,TRBJ1-5,ASKGGPQPQH
TRBD2,TRBV7-9,TRBJ2-5,ASSLGTSGSEETQY
TRBD1,TRBV29-1,TRBJ2-7,SVEEADRGGTYEQY
TRBD2,TRBV12-3/TRBV12-4,TRBJ2-4,ASRLGTSGIGIQY
NA,TRBV6-2/TRBV6-3,TRBJ2-6,ASRSRGGASVLT
NA,TRBV30,TRBJ2-7,AWSRGDEQY
NA,TRBV19,TRBJ1-3,ASSIGEPGNTIY
NA,TRBV10-3,TRBJ1-5,AISASGANQPQH
NA,TRBV6-1,TRBJ1-1,ASRITEGGTEAF
NA,TRBV12-3/TRBV12-4,TRBJ2-7,ASSVLGGGEQY
NA,TRBV6-2/TRBV6-3,TRBJ2-4,ASSQRNIQY
NA,TRBV15,TRBJ2-2,ATSRAANTGELF
NA,TRBV7-2,TRBJ1-2,ASSPSGGNYGYT
NA,TRBV6-1,TRBJ1-1,ASQVGLNTEAF
TRBD1,TRBV12-3/TRBV12-4,TRBJ2-2,ASSLGGQGELF
NA,TRBV12-5,TRBJ1-2,ASGSTANYGYT
NA,TRBV12-3/TRBV12-4,TRBJ1-1,ASSLGLGAGNTEAF
NA,TRBV7-2,TRBJ1-6,ASSLGQINSPLH
TRBD1,TRBV25-1,TRBJ2-7,ASSLTGHSYEQY
NA,TRBV2,TRBJ2-7,ASSVQAYEQY
NA,TRBV12-5,TRBJ2-7,ASGDSGSYEQY
TRBD1,TRBV12-3/TRBV12-4,TRBJ2-7,ASSLSGTGVEQY
NA,TRBV20-1,TRBJ1-1,SAGERQGAF
NA,TRBV7-9,TRBJ1-1,ASSLGGGNTEAF
TRBD1,TRBV7-9,TRBJ1-2,ASSRTGTNYGYT
NA,TRBV6-2/TRBV6-3,TRBJ2-4,ASSPIALDAKNIQY
NA,TRBV28,TRBJ1-1,ASSSQNLNTEAF
TRBD1,TRBV12-3/TRBV12-4,TRBJ1-5,ASSSGTGGRSNQPQH
NA,TRBV6-1,TRBJ1-1,ASSPAGRGGGTEAF
TRBD2,TRBV6-1,TRBJ2-5,ASSPSYSGGAAKETQY
NA,TRBV6-2/TRBV6-3,TRBJ1-1,ASTLRGDTEAF
TRBD1,TRBV6-1,TRBJ1-5,ASSGQGLANQPQH
NA,TRBV7-9,TRBJ2-7,ASSGLQGHEQY
NA,TRBV7-4,TRBJ2-6,ASSTSVVAGQEHSGANVPT
TRBD2,TRBV6-1,TRBJ2-7,ASIRTQAGLGGYEQY
TRBD1,TRBV6-2/TRBV6-3,TRBJ2-7,ASYRDRGTYEQY
NA,TRBV10-1,TRBJ2-2,ASSEGDTGELF
NA,TRBV28,TRBJ2-7,ASVPGTSYEQY
NA,TRBV28,TRBJ1-2,ASGAGKSNYGYT
NA,TRBV20-1,TRBJ1-6,SAKLTLAGSPLH
TRBD1,TRBV28,TRBJ2-7,ASSPRQGTVSYEQY
NA,TRBV6-2/TRBV6-3,TRBJ1-6,ASNNHPPLH
NA,TRBV7-2,TRBJ2-5,ASSLLRETQY
NA,TRBV29-1,TRBJ2-5,SVPGLSMETQY
TRBD1,TRBV5-1,TRBJ1-1,ASSQQGAEAF